The 2 T cell receptor beta chains listed next were all sequenced from one sample in a study of long-term antiretroviral therapy in people with HIV. At the survey level, the v3.0 immunoSEQ assay was run. The protocol was immunoSEQ multiplex PCR, while the TCRdb copy is restricted to in-frame clones and leaves out a portion. The sample has more than 15,000 clones, 65% to 85% seen once. The sample in question was unsorted PBMCs, obtained approximately 1.3 years before starting antiretroviral therapy. The receptors were sampled from a young man with HIV.

The rearrangement joins TRBV7-9 to TRBJ2-1, with 10 bases aligning to TRBD1. The CDR3 loop spans 16 amino acids. Germline trimming cut 2 bases from V and 3 bases from J; bases unmatched to any gene: 4. The germline CDR1 and CDR2 sequences are SEHNR and FQNEAQ (reference sequence). CDR3 amino acids: CASSLFRDRGYNEQFF. The CDR3, as DNA: TGTGCCAGCAGCTTATTTAGGGACAGGGGCTACAATGAGCAGTTCTTC.

The V gene is TRBV28, the J gene TRBJ1-2; TRBD1 aligns across 7 bases. CDR3 length: 13 amino acids. V shed 2 bases, J shed 4 bases, and the junction held 1 base outside the gene matches. Germline assignment: CDR1 MDHEN and CDR2 SYDVKM. The CDR3 spells CASSLGQVYGYTF. The DNA for the CDR3 is TGTGCCAGCAGTTTAGGACAGGTCTATGGCTACACCTTC.